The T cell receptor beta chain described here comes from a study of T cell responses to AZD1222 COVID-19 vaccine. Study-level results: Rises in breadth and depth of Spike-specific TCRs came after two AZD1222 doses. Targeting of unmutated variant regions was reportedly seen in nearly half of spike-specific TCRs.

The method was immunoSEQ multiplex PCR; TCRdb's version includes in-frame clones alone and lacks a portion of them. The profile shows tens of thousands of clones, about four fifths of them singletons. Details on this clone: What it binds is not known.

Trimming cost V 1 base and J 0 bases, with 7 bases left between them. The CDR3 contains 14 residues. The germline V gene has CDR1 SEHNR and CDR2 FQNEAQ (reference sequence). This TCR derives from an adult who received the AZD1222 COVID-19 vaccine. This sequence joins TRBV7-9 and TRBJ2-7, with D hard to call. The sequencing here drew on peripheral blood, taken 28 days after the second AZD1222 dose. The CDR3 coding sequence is TGTGCCAGCAGCTTAGTGGGCAGCTCCTACGAGCAGTACTTC. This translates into CASSLVGSSYEQYF.